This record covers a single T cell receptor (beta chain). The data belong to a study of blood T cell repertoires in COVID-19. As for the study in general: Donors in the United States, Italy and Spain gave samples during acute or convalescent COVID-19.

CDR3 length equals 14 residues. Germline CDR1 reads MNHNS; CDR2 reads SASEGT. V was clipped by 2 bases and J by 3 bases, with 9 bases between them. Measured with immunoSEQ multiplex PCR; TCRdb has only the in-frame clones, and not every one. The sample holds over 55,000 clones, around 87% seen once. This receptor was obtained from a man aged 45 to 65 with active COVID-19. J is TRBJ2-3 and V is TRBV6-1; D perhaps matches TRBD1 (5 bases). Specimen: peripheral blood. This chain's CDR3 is CASSEQGRTDTQYF. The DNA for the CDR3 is TGTGCCAGCAGTGAACAGGGTAGGACAGATACGCAGTATTTT.